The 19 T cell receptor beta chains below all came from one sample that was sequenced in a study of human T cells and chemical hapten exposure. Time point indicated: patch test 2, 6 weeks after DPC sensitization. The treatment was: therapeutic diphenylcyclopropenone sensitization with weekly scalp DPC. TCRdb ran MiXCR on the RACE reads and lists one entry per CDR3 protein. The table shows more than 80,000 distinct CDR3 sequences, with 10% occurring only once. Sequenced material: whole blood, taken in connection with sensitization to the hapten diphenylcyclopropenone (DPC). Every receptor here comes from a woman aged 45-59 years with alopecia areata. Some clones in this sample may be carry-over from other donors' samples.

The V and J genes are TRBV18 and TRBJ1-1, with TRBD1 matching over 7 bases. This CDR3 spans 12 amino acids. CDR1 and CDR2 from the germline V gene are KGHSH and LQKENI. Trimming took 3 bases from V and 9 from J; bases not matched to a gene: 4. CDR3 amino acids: CASSPEGQKAFF. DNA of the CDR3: TGTGCCAGCTCACCGGAGGGACAGAAAGCTTTCTTT.

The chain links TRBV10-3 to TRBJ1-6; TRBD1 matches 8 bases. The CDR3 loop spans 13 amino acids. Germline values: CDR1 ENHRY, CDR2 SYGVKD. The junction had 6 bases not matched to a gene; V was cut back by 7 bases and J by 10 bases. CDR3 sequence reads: CAITGQAGSPLHF. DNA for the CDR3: TGTGCCATCACGGGACAGGCAGGCTCACCCCTCCACTTT.

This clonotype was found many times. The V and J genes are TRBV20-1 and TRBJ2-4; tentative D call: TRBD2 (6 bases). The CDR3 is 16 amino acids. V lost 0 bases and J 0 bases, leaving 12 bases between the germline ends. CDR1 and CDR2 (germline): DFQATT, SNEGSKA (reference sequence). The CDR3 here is CSARDLRELAKNIQYF. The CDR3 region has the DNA TGCAGTGCTAGAGATTTACGGGAGCTAGCCAAAAACATTCAGTACTTC.

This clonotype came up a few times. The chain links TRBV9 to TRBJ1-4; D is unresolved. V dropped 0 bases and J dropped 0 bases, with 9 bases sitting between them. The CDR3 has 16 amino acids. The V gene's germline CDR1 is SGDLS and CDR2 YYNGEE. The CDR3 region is CASSVGSSATNEKLFF. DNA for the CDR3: TGTGCCAGCAGCGTAGGATCGAGTGCAACTAATGAAAAACTGTTTTTT.

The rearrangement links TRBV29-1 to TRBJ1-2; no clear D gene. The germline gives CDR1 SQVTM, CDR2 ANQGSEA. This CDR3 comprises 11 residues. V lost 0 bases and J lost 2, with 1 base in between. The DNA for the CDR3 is TGCAGCGTTGAAGAAAACTATGGCTACACCTTC. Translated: CSVEENYGYTF.

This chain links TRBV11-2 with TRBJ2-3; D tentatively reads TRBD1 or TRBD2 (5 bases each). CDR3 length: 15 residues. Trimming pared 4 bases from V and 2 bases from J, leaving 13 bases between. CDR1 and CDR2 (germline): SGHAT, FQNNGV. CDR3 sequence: CASSSTRGPTDTQYF. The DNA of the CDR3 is TGTGCCAGCAGCTCCACCCGGGGCCCCACAGATACGCAGTATTTT. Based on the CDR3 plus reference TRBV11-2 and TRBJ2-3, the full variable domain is EAGVAQSPRYKIIEKRQSVAFWCNPISGHATLYWYQQILGQGPKLLIQFQNNGVVDDSQLPKDRFSAERLKGVDSTLKIQPAKLEDSAVYLCASSSTRGPTDTQYFGPGTRLTVL.

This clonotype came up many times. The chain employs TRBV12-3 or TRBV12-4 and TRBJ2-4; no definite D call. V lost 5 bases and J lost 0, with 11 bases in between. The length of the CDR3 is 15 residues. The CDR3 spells CASSVGPIAKNIQYF. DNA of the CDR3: TGTGCCAGCAGTGTTGGACCGATAGCCAAAAACATTCAGTACTTC.

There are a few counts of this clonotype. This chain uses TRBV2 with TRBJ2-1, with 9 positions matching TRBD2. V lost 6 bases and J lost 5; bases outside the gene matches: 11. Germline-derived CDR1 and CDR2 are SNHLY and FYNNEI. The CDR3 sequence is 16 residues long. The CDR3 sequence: CASRGYSGRGDNEQFF. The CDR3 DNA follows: TGTGCCAGCAGGGGCTATAGCGGGAGAGGCGACAATGAGCAGTTCTTC. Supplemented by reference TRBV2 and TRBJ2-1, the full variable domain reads EPEVTQTPSHQVTQMGQEVILRCVPISNHLYFYWYRQILGQKVEFLVSFYNNEISEKSEIFDDQFSVERPDGSNFTLKIRSTKLEDSAMYFCASRGYSGRGDNEQFFGPGTRLTVL.

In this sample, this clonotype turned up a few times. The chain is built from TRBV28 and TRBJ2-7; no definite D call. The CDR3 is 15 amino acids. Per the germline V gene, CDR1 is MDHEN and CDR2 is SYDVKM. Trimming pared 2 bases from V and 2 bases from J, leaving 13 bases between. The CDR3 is CASSLKPTGPYEQYF. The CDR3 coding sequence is TGTGCCAGCAGTTTAAAGCCGACGGGTCCCTACGAGCAGTACTTC.

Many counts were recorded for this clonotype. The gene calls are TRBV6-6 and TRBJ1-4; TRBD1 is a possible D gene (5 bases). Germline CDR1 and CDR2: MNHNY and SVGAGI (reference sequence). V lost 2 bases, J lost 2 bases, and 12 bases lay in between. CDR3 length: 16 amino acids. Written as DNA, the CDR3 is TGTGCCAGCAGTTACCCTCGAGGGACGACTAATGAAAAACTGTTTTTT. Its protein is CASSYPRGTTNEKLFF.

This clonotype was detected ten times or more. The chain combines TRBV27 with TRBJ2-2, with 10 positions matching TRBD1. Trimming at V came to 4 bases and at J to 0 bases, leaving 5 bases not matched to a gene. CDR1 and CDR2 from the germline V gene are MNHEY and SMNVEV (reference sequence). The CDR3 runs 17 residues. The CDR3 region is CASSSDRGYANTGELFF. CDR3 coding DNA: TGTGCCAGCAGTTCGGACAGGGGGTACGCGAACACCGGGGAGCTGTTTTTT.

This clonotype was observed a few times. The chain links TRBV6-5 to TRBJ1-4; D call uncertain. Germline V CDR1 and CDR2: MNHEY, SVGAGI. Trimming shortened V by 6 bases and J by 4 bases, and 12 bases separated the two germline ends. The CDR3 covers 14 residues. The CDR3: CASSYSRVNEKLFF. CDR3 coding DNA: TGTGCCAGCAGCTATTCTCGTGTTAATGAAAAACTGTTTTTT.

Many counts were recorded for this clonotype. DNA for the CDR3: TGTGCCAGCAGGGCGGCAGGGGCTAGAACAGATACGCAGTATTTT. Its protein product is CASRAAGARTDTQYF. V and J are TRBV12-3 or TRBV12-4 and TRBJ2-3; D is possibly TRBD1 (6 bases). V dropped 6 bases and J dropped 3 bases, with 16 bases sitting between them. The CDR3 is made up of 15 amino acids.

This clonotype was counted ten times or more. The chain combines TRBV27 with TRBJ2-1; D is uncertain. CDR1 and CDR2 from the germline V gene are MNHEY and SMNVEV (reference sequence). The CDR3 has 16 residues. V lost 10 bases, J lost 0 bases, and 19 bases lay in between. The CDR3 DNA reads TGTGCCACAAATAATGCAATTGGTAGCTCCTACAATGAGCAGTTCTTC. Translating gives CATNNAIGSSYNEQFF.

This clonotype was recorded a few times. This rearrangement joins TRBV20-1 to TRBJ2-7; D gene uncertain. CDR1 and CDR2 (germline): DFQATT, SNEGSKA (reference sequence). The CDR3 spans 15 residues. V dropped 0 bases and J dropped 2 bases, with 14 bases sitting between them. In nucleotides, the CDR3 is TGCAGTGCTAGAGATCCGATGAACAAAGCCTACGAGCAGTACTTC. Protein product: CSARDPMNKAYEQYF.

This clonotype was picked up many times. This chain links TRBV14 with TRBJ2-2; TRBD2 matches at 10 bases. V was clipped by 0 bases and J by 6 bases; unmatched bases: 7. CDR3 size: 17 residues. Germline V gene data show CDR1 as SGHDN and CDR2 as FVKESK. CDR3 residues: CASSQDSASGRAGELFF. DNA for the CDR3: TGTGCCAGCAGCCAAGATTCGGCTAGCGGGAGAGCCGGGGAGCTGTTTTTT.

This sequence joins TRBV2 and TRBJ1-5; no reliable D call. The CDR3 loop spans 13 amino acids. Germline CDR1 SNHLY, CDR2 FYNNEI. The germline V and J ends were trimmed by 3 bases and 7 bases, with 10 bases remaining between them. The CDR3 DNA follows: TGTGCCAGCAGTGACCCAATGGGACAGCCCCAGCATTTT. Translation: CASSDPMGQPQHF.

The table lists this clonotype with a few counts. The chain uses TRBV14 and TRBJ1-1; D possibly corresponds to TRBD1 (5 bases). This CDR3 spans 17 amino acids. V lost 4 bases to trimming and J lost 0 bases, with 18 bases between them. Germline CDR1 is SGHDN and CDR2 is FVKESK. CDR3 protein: CASSPRRTGPMNTEAFF. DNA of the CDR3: TGTGCCAGCAGCCCCAGAAGAACAGGTCCCATGAACACTGAAGCTTTCTTT. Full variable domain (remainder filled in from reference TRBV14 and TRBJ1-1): EAGVTQFPSHSVIEKGQTVTLRCDPISGHDNLYWYRRVMGKEIKFLLHFVKESKQDESGMPNNRFLAERTGGTYSTLKVQPAELEDSGVYFCASSPRRTGPMNTEAFFGQGTRLTVV.

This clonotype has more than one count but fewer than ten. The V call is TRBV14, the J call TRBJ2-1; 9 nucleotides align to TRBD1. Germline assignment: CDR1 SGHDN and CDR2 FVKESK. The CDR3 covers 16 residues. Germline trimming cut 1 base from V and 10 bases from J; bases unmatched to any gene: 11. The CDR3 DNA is TGTGCCAGCAGCCAAGGGTTGGGGACAGGGTCGGAGGAGCAGTTCTTC. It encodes CASSQGLGTGSEEQFF.